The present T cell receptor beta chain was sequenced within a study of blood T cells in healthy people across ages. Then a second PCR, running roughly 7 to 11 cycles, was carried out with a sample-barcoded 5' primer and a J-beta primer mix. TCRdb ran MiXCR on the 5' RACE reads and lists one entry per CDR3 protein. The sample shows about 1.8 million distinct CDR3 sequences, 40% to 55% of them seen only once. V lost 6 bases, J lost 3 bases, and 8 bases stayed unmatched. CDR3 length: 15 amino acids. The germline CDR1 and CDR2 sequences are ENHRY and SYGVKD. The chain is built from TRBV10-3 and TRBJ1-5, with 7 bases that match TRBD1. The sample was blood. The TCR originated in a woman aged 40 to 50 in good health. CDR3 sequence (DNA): TGTGCCATCAGCGCTACAGGGGTGAACAATCAGCCCCAGCATTTT. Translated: CAISATGVNNQPQHF.